The rows below give T cell receptor beta chains drawn from one sample of a study of blood T cell repertoires in COVID-19. Profiling relied on immunoSEQ multiplex PCR, and the TCRdb table lists in-frame clones only, not all of them. Among some 250,000 clones listed, approximately 86% were seen once. The source material was peripheral blood. The receptors were gathered from a woman under 40 who had recovered from COVID-19. CDR3s include the opening cysteine and the closing phenylalanine or tryptophan. The D gene is left open where the match is weak. Not all rows give a size; the values are once, few, many and, for expanded clones, a class.

d_gene	j_gene	abundance	v_gene	CDR3nt	CDR3aa
NA	TRBJ2-6	NA	TRBV30	TGTGCCCGCACTTTAGGGGCCGCTCCCCGGAGCTCTGGGGCCAACGTCCTGACTTTC	CARTLGAAPRSSGANVLTF
TRBD1	TRBJ1-2	once	TRBV29-1	TGCAGCGTTGACCGAACACCTACAGGGGGCAATGGCTACACCTTC	CSVDRTPTGGNGYTF
NA	TRBJ2-7	NA	TRBV7-9	TGTGCCAGCAGCTCTTCCTCCTACGAGCAGTACTTC	CASSSSSYEQYF
NA	TRBJ1-2	few	TRBV27	TGTGCCAGCAGGGACAGTCAAGGGCGAGGCTACACCTTC	CASRDSQGRGYTF
NA	TRBJ1-2	NA	TRBV30	TGTGCCTGGAGTGTAATCCTTCCTGGCTACACCTTC	CAWSVILPGYTF
TRBD1	TRBJ1-3	NA	TRBV19	TGTGCCAGTAGTACGGCAGGGGGCGTCTCTGGAAACACCATATATTTT	CASSTAGGVSGNTIYF
NA	TRBJ2-1	NA	TRBV2	TGTGCCAGCAGTGTAACACAGTATGAGCAGTTCTTC	CASSVTQYEQFF
NA	TRBJ1-4	NA	TRBV6-6	TGTGCCAGCAGTTTAGATGAAAAACTGTTTTTT	CASSLDEKLFF
TRBD1	TRBJ2-7	few	TRBV10-2	TGCGCCAGCAGTGAGTCACACACGGGACAGGGGACTCACGAGCAGTACTTC	CASSESHTGQGTHEQYF
NA	TRBJ1-2	NA	TRBV2	TGTGCCACCCAAAGTCAGGGCTGGTATGGCTACACCTTC	CATQSQGWYGYTF
NA	TRBJ2-3	NA	TRBV4-3	TGCGCCAGCAGCCAAGGAAGCGCAGATACGCAGTATTTT	CASSQGSADTQYF
NA	TRBJ1-2	NA	TRBV2	TGTGCCAGCAGTGGGGTAGGGGGTAATGGCTACACCTTC	CASSGVGGNGYTF
NA	TRBJ2-1	NA	TRBV21-1	TGTGCCAGCAGCAAAACGAACAGGGGGAAATCCTACAATGAGCAGTTCTTC	CASSKTNRGKSYNEQFF
NA	TRBJ1-5	NA	TRBV5-6	TGTGCCAGCAGCTTGGGTAACAATCAGCCCCAGCATTTT	CASSLGNNQPQHF
TRBD2	TRBJ2-5	NA	TRBV10-1	TGCGCCAGCACGGGGGGTCCCCAAGAGACCCAGTACTTC	CASTGGPQETQYF
NA	TRBJ1-1	NA	TRBV6-2/TRBV6-3	TGTGCCAGCAGCCTAACCATAGTGAACACTGAAGCTTTCTTT	CASSLTIVNTEAFF
TRBD2	TRBJ2-1	NA	TRBV2	TGTGCCACCCTAGCGGGGGGGAGCTCCTACAATGAGCAGTTCTTC	CATLAGGSSYNEQFF
NA	TRBJ1-1	NA	TRBV7-2	TGTGCCAGCAACAGACAGGTGAACACTGAAGCTTTCTTT	CASNRQVNTEAFF
NA	TRBJ2-7	NA	TRBV24-1	TGTGCCACTCAGGGTATAAGCTACGAGCAGTACTTC	CATQGISYEQYF
TRBD1	TRBJ1-2	NA	TRBV18	TGTGCCAGCCGAGCCAGGGACAGGGCAGACTATGGCTACACCTTC	CASRARDRADYGYTF
TRBD2	TRBJ2-2	NA	TRBV6-6	TGTGCCAGCAGTTCCAAGATAGCGGGAGGAACCGGGGAGCTGTTTTTT	CASSSKIAGGTGELFF
NA	TRBJ2-2	NA	TRBV9	TGTGCCAGCATCCTACTGGTTCCGGGACAGAACACCGGGGAGCTGTTTTTT	CASILLVPGQNTGELFF
NA	TRBJ1-1	NA	TRBV18	TGTGCCAGCTCATCGGACAGAGGGCCGAACACTGAAGCTTTCTTT	CASSSDRGPNTEAFF
TRBD2	TRBJ2-7	NA	TRBV3-1/TRBV3-2	TGTGCCAGCAGCTTCACTAGCGGGGGCGGGTACGAGCAGTACTTC	CASSFTSGGGYEQYF
NA	TRBJ1-2	NA	TRBV27	TGTGCCAGCAGTTTATCGACCGGGTTTGGCTACACCTTC	CASSLSTGFGYTF
TRBD1	TRBJ1-4	NA	TRBV7-9	TGTGCCAGCAGCTTAAGGGCAGGGGGCAATGAAAAACTGTTTTTT	CASSLRAGGNEKLFF
TRBD2	TRBJ2-5	NA	TRBV5-4	TGTGCCAGCAGCTTGGGACTAGCGGGGGCCGGGCAAGAGACCCAGTACTTC	CASSLGLAGAGQETQYF
NA	TRBJ1-3	once	TRBV3-1/TRBV3-2	TGTGCCAGCAGCCAAGGGGTAGCTCCCGGCGGAAACACCATATATTTT	CASSQGVAPGGNTIYF
NA	TRBJ1-5	NA	TRBV21-1	TGTGCCAGCAGCCGGTACTCAGGGTACAATCAGCCCCAGCATTTT	CASSRYSGYNQPQHF
NA	TRBJ1-5	NA	TRBV6-5	TGTGCCAGCAGTCACCTGGGGGGGTCCAATCAGCCCCAGCATTTT	CASSHLGGSNQPQHF
TRBD1	TRBJ1-1	few	TRBV13	TGTGCCAGCAGCTCAACAGGGGGCGACACTGAAGCTTTCTTT	CASSSTGGDTEAFF
NA	TRBJ1-6	NA	TRBV18	TGTGCCAGCTCAACACAGGGAGGGGGGGGACCCCTCCACTTT	CASSTQGGGGPLHF
NA	TRBJ2-5	NA	TRBV24-1	TGTGCCACCAGTGATTGGGACACCAGGAGGCAAGAGACCCAGTACTTC	CATSDWDTRRQETQYF
NA	TRBJ2-3	NA	TRBV2	TGTGCCAGCAGTGAAGGGATTAGCCGGGCGGGAGATACGCAGTATTTT	CASSEGISRAGDTQYF
TRBD1	TRBJ2-7	NA	TRBV15	TGTGCCACCAGCAGAGATGGCGGTGGTCGGCAGGGGGCCTCCTACGAGCAGTACTTC	CATSRDGGGRQGASYEQYF
TRBD1	TRBJ2-7	NA	TRBV12-3/TRBV12-4	TGTGCCGCCAAAGCAGGGACAGGCTACGAGCAGTACTTC	CAAKAGTGYEQYF
TRBD1	TRBJ1-5	NA	TRBV6-5	TGTGCCAGCAGCAGGGGGCCTAACGATCAGCCCCAGCATTTT	CASSRGPNDQPQHF
NA	TRBJ2-3	NA	TRBV2	TGTGCCAGCAGACCTCGGGACTTAAGCACAGATACGCAGTATTTT	CASRPRDLSTDTQYF
TRBD2	TRBJ2-1	NA	TRBV2	TGTGCCAGCAGTTACCTAGCGGGGGGGCAGTTCTTC	CASSYLAGGQFF
TRBD2	TRBJ2-3	NA	TRBV5-1	TGCGCCAGCAGCTTGCTCCCGGGACTAGCGGGGGGGCCTAGCACAGATACGCAGTATTTT	CASSLLPGLAGGPSTDTQYF
NA	TRBJ1-1	NA	TRBV18	TGTGCCAGCTCACCACGTACAGGGATGAACACTGAAGCTTTCTTT	CASSPRTGMNTEAFF